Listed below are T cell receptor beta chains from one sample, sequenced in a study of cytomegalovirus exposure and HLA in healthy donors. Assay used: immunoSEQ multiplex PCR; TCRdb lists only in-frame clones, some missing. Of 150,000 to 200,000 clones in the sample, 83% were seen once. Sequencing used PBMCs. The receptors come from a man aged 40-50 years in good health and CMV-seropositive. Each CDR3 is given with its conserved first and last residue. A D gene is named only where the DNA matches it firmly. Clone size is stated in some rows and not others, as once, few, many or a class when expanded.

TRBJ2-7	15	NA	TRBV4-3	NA	TGCGCCAGCAGCCCACGGAGGCCCTTCTCCTACGAGCAGTACTTC	CASSPRRPFSYEQYF
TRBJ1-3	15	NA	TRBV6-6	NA	TGTGCCAGTTCCCTTTCGGCGACGGGAGGAAACACCATATATTTT	CASSLSATGGNTIYF
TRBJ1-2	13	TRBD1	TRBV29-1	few	TGCAGCGCCTACTCAACAGGGGAGTATGGCTACACCTTC	CSAYSTGEYGYTF
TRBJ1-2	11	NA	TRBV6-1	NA	TGTGCCAGCAACCAAGTCGGTGGCTACACCTTC	CASNQVGGYTF
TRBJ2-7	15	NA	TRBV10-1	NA	TGCGCCAGCAGTGAAGGGGCAGGGTCTGCGTACGAGCAGTACTTC	CASSEGAGSAYEQYF
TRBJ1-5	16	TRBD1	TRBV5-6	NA	TGTGCCAGCAGCGCGGGGACAGGGGGTAAGAATCAGCCCCAGCATTTT	CASSAGTGGKNQPQHF
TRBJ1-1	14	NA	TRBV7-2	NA	TGTGCCAGCAGTAAAGGGGGTTGGGGCGCTGAAGCTTTCTTT	CASSKGGWGAEAFF
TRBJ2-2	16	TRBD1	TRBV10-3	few	TGTGCCATCAGACGTTCCGGGACAGGATACACCGGGGAGCTGTTTTTT	CAIRRSGTGYTGELFF
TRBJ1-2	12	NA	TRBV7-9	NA	TGTTCCAGCAACTACAATACAGGGATCTGCACCTTC	CSSNYNTGICTF
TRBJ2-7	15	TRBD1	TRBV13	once	TGTGCCAGCACGATAACGGGACAGGGTACAGGGGAGCAGTACTTC	CASTITGQGTGEQYF
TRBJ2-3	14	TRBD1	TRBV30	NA	TGTGCCTGGAGGGGTAACAGGGGGGCGGATACGCAGTATTTT	CAWRGNRGADTQYF
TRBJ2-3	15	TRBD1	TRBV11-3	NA	TGTGCCAGCAGTCCTACAGGGGGAGGCACAGATACGCAGTATTTT	CASSPTGGGTDTQYF
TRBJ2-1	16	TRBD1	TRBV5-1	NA	TGCGCCAGCAGCTTGGGTGGGACAGGGCCGTACAATGAGCAGTTCTTC	CASSLGGTGPYNEQFF
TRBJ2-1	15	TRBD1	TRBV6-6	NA	TGTGCCAGCAGTCCCCCGGGACAGGGTAACAATGAGCAGTTCTTC	CASSPPGQGNNEQFF
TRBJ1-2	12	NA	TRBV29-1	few	TGCAGCGTGCAGACACCGAACTATGGCTACACCTTC	CSVQTPNYGYTF
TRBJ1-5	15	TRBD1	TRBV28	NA	TGTGCCAGCAGAACTAACAGGGGGGGCAATCAGCCCCAGCATTTT	CASRTNRGGNQPQHF
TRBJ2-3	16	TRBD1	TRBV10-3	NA	TGTGCCATCAGTGCCCCCGGGACAGACGACACAGATACGCAGTATTTT	CAISAPGTDDTDTQYF
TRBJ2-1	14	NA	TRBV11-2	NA	TGTGCCAGCAGCTTCGGGACAACATACAATGAGCAGTTCTTC	CASSFGTTYNEQFF
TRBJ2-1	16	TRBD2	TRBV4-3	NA	TGCGCCAGCAGCCAAGAGCCAGCGGGACTTTACAATGAGCAGTTCTTC	CASSQEPAGLYNEQFF
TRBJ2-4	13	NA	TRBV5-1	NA	TGCGCCAGCAGCTTTGACAGAAAAAACATTCAGTACTTC	CASSFDRKNIQYF
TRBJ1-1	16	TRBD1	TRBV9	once	TGTGCCAGCAGCGGCGCCGGGACAGGGGCCGGATTTGAAGCTTTCTTT	CASSGAGTGAGFEAFF
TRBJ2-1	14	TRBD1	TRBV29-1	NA	TGCAGCGTTGATAGGGGGCTCTCCTACAATGAGCAGTTCTTC	CSVDRGLSYNEQFF
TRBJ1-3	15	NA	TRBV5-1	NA	TGCGCCAGCAGCTACGACAGCCGCTCTGGAAACACCATATATTTT	CASSYDSRSGNTIYF
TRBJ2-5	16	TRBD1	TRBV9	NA	TGTGCCAGCAGCGCGGACAGGGGGCGAGGAGGAGAGACCCAGTACTTC	CASSADRGRGGETQYF
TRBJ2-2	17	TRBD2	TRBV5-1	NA	TGCGCCAGCAGCCTGACGGGACTAGCGGGAGCGGGCGGGGAGCTGTTTTTT	CASSLTGLAGAGGELFF
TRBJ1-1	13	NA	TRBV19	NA	TGTGCCAGTAGTATTACACGGAACACTGAAGCTTTCTTT	CASSITRNTEAFF
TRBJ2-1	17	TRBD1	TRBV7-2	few	TGTGCCAGCAGCTTACACCTTGCTGGACAGGGACACAATGAGCAGTTCTTC	CASSLHLAGQGHNEQFF
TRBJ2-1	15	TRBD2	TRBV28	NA	TGTGCCAGCAGCTTCACCCGGGACTACTCCAATGAGCAGTTCTTC	CASSFTRDYSNEQFF
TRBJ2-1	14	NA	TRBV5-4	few	TGTGCCACCACGATGGCGGGATCCTACAATGAGCAGTTCTTC	CATTMAGSYNEQFF
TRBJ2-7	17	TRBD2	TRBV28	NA	TGTGCCAGCAGTTCAAAATATAGCGGGAGAGGTGCCTACGAGCAGTACTTC	CASSSKYSGRGAYEQYF
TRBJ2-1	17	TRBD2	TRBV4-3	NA	TGCGCCAGCAGCCAAGGACCCACTAGCGGGAGCGGGAATGAGCAGTTCTTC	CASSQGPTSGSGNEQFF
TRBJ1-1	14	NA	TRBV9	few	TGTGCCAGCAGCGTAGCCCCCGCAGACACTGAAGCTTTCTTT	CASSVAPADTEAFF
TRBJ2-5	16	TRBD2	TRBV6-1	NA	TGTGCCAGCAGTGGGGGATGGGCTAGCGGGAAAGAGACCCAGTACTTC	CASSGGWASGKETQYF
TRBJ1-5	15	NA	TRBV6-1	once	TGTGCCAGCAGTCCCCGGGGGGCGGGGGGTCAGCCCCAGCATTTT	CASSPRGAGGQPQHF
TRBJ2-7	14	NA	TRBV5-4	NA	TGTGCCAGCAGCTTGGCAGGGGGGATCTACGAGCAGTACTTC	CASSLAGGIYEQYF
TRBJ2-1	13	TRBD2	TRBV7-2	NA	TGTGCCAGTGGACTAGCGTACAACAATGAGCAGTTCTTC	CASGLAYNNEQFF
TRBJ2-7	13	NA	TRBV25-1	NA	TGTGCCAGCTGCACCGGGACTTGCTACGAGCAGTACTTC	CASCTGTCYEQYF
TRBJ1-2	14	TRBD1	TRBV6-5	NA	TGTGCCAGCAGTCCCCGTGACAGGGTCTATGGCTACACCTTC	CASSPRDRVYGYTF
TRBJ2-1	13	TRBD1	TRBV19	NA	TGTGCCACTAGGGACAGGGGGGATGGTGAGCAGTTCTTC	CATRDRGDGEQFF
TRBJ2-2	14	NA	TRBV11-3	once	TGTGCCAGCAGCCCGGCAGGGTTTCCCGGGGAGCTGTTTTTT	CASSPAGFPGELFF
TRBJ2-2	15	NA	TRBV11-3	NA	TGTGCCAGCAGCCCGGGGAATAGGGCCAGCGGGGAGCTGTTTTTT	CASSPGNRASGELFF
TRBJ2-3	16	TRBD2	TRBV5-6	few	TGTGCCAGCAGCTTGAAACTAGCGACTAGCACAGATACGCAGTATTTT	CASSLKLATSTDTQYF
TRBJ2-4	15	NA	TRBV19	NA	TGTGCCAGTAGAGACAGACGACAAGCCAAAAACATTCAGTACTTC	CASRDRRQAKNIQYF
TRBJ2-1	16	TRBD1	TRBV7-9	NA	TGTGCCAGCAGCCTAAAGGGACAGGGGCCTAACAATGAGCAGTTCTTC	CASSLKGQGPNNEQFF
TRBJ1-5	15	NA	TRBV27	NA	TGTGCCAGCAGTTTATATCACGGGTACAATCAGCCCCAGCATTTT	CASSLYHGYNQPQHF
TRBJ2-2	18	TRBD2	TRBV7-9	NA	TGTTCCAGCAGCTTAGGGACTAGCGGGAGGAAGAACACCGGGGAGCTGTTTTTT	CSSSLGTSGRKNTGELFF
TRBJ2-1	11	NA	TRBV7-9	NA	TGTGCCAGCAGCTCCCAGTGGGAGCAGTTCTTC	CASSSQWEQFF
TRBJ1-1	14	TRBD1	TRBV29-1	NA	TGCAGCGTGGCTAGACAGGGGTTGAACACTGAAGCTTTCTTT	CSVARQGLNTEAFF
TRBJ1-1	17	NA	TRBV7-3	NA	TGTGCCAGCAGCTGGATACCGCAGACAGGCCTGAACACTGAAGCTTTCTTT	CASSWIPQTGLNTEAFF
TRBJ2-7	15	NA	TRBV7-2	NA	TGTGCCAGCACCCTGAGTTCTGTAAGCTCCTACGAGCAGTACTTC	CASTLSSVSSYEQYF
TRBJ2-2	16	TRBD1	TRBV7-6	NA	TGTGCCAGCAGCCTAAGCCGACAGGGAAGCACCGGGGAGCTGTTTTTT	CASSLSRQGSTGELFF
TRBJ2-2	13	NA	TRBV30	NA	TGTGCCTGGAGTGCCCAGAACACCGGGGAGCTGTTTTTT	CAWSAQNTGELFF
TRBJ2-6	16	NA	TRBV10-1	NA	TGCGCCAGCAGTGAGTCTGGGGGCCCTGGGGCCAACGTCCTGACTTTC	CASSESGGPGANVLTF